This T cell receptor beta chain was obtained from a study of blood T cell repertoires in COVID-19 (dated by TCRdb to about 2020). Some background on the complete study: Collaborator samples came from the United States, Italy and Spain and covered acute and convalescent phases of COVID-19. The prospective study material was composed of cDNA or gDNA derived from T cells, B-cell-depleted T cells, or PBMCs. Deeply sampled blood TCRbeta repertoires from subjects exposed to, actively infected with, or recovered from COVID-19 were included in the dataset. The repertoires were made available in a free public database intended to serve as a resource for research on the immune response to SARS-CoV-2. Samples came from the ongoing ImmuneRACE study (first 160 participants) plus 1,254 subjects from 6 global collaborators. Nearly every sample came with metadata listing a de-identified subject ID, COVID-19 status, age in years and sex. Where HLA class I and class II types were available, the types were taken from metadata supplied by the sample provider, not from assay-based typing. Findings and caveats that apply to the study as a whole: The quantity of clinical and demographic metadata differed by source and by participant and was supplied without curation.

Regarding this clone: Its antigen remains unidentified. No per-base quality is available; no much larger clone lies one base away.

TCRbeta CDR3 regions were amplified from genomic DNA using the immunoSEQ Assay, a bias-controlled multiplex PCR. Under the source paper's analysis protocol: Within the assay, amplification of reference gene primers was used to estimate how many nucleated cells each sample contained. Sequence reads were collapsed and filtered to measure the absolute abundance of every unique TCRbeta CDR3 rearrangement. For each sample, productive Simpson clonality was calculated as the square root of Simpson's diversity index across productive rearrangements. TCRdb retrieved this table from immuneACCESS and kept in-frame rearrangements only. Not all clones are present; in checked studies, unresolved V genes account for under half, and no reason is known for the remainder. V, J and clone size derive from that table, while D and trimming were established from the DNA sequence. Recorded for this sample are over 150,000 clones; 80% of them occurred a single time. Roughly 3.4% of the sample lies in the top ten.

Enrolling through a virtual design, the prospective study's participants ranged in age from roughly 18 to 100 years and lived across 24 United States geographic areas. In the prospective study, participants were assigned to cohorts based on the clinical history participants reported in a screening survey and a study questionnaire. ImmuneRACE Cohort 3 recovered participants were defined by two consecutive negative NP/OP PCR tests, healthcare professional clearance, or symptom resolution. Mobile phlebotomists in the prospective study collected whole blood, serum and a nasopharyngeal or oropharyngeal swab from every participant. Prospective study participants could optionally give additional blood draws and questionnaires over an approximately two-month period. Blood samples from the prospective study were shipped frozen or at room temperature prior to DNA extraction. The CDR3 starts with the cysteine, ends with the phenylalanine, and has 15 residues. Here the CDR3 DNA is all that survives: 45 bases in frame from base 1. From V the trimming removes 5 bases and from J it removes 7 bases, while the gene matches leave 8 bases of the junction unaccounted for. CDR1 and CDR2, looked up from the germline V gene, are SGHTA and FQGNSA.

This clonotype was sampled from a woman in her sixties who had recovered from COVID-19. The rearrangement combines TRBV7-2 with TRBJ1-4, with TRBD1 matching 9 junction bases. The sample comprised PBMCs or T cells enriched from blood (not recorded which). The CDR3 here reads CASSTDGTGREKLFF. The DNA reads TGTGCCAGCAGCACCGACGGGACAGGGCGTGAAAAACTGTTTTTT.